These 18 T cell receptor beta chains originate from one sample sequenced in a study of CD8+CD57+ T cells in acquired aplastic anemia. Those patients picked for sequencing had displayed CD8+CD57+ cell expansion on flow cytometry. Researchers used genomic DNA as the template to profile TCR beta VDJ and CDR3. TCRdb re-called the reads with MiXCR, one entry per CDR3 protein. The profile covers approximately 150,000 distinct CDR3 sequences, with about 45% appearing a single time and 3.2% taken by the ten largest. The material sequenced was sorted CD4+, CD8+, or CD8+CD57+ T cells (not recorded which) from PBMCs. Receptors were obtained from a human donor with aplastic anemia.

The chain employs TRBV29-1 and TRBJ2-7; 7 bases fit TRBD1. CDR3 length equals 13 residues. The J segment lost 3 bases and the V segment lost 6 bases, leaving 8 bases of the junction unmatched. The germline gives CDR1 SQVTM, CDR2 ANQGSEA. The CDR3 reads CSVMDRTDYEQYF. Here the CDR3 DNA reads TGCAGCGTGATGGACAGGACTGACTACGAGCAGTACTTC.

This sequence joins TRBV15 and TRBJ2-1; 7 bases are a match to TRBD1. Trimming took 0 bases from V and 9 from J; bases not matched to a gene: 8. The germline gives CDR1 LNHNV, CDR2 YYDKDF (reference sequence). The CDR3 is 15 residues long. The CDR3 spells CATSRDPPGDSEQFF. CDR3 nucleotides: TGTGCCACCAGCAGAGATCCACCCGGGGACAGTGAGCAGTTCTTC.

In this sample, this clonotype turned up many times. This rearrangement joins TRBV10-3 to TRBJ1-2; possible D gene TRBD1, 6 bases. CDR3 length: 15 residues. CDR1 and CDR2 from the germline V gene are ENHRY and SYGVKD. V was trimmed by 2 bases and J by 2 bases, leaving 12 bases between them. The CDR3 DNA is TGTGCCATCAGTGAGGGTCAGGGGAGGAACTATGGCTACACCTTC. Protein sequence: CAISEGQGRNYGYTF.

The chain has TRBV2 and TRBJ2-1, with D unresolved. Germline V gives CDR1 SNHLY, CDR2 FYNNEI. The CDR3 contains 11 residues. The V and J ends lost 6 bases and 12 bases respectively, with 12 bases between them. The CDR3 sequence is CASSFGLAQFF. The CDR3 nucleotides are TGTGCCAGCAGCTTTGGTTTGGCGCAGTTCTTC.

This clonotype turned up a few times. The rearrangement uses TRBV20-1 and TRBJ1-2; D uncertain. V was clipped by 2 bases and J by 8 bases, with 9 bases between them. The CDR3 has 11 residues. Germline CDR1 DFQATT, CDR2 SNEGSKA (reference sequence). The CDR3 DNA is TGCAGTGCTAGACAGGAAGGCGGCTACACCTTC. It yields the protein CSARQEGGYTF.

The table lists this clonotype with a few counts. A much bigger clone sits one base away, suggesting this may be a read error. CDR3 in amino acids: CASSPSLVGGGETQYF. The CDR3 region has the DNA TGTGCCAGCAGCCCCTCCTTGGTGGGAGGGGGTGAGACCCAGTACTTC. The chain uses TRBV7-2 and TRBJ2-5; D perhaps matches TRBD2 (7 bases). Germline V lookup: CDR1 SGHTA, CDR2 FQGNSA. The V end was cut by 5 bases, the J end by 5 bases, with 21 bases between. The CDR3 loop spans 16 amino acids.

This clonotype was recorded a few times. The junction differs from germline at one of its ends, possibly a read error. This chain connects TRBV10-3 to TRBJ2-2, with 7 bases aligning to TRBD1. Germline assignment: CDR1 ENHRY and CDR2 SYGVKD. This CDR3 is 16 amino acids long. CDR3 nucleotide sequence: TGTGCCAGCAGTGAAGGACAGGCAACGAACACCGGGGAGCTGTTTTTT. This gives the protein CASSEGQATNTGELFF.

The CDR3 DNA reads as TGCAGTGTTGGACTAGTCTACAATGAGCAGTTCTTC. Translated: CSVGLVYNEQFF. This chain uses TRBV20-1 with TRBJ2-1, with 7 bases identical to TRBD2. Germline lookup yields CDR1 DFQATT and CDR2 SNEGSKA (reference sequence). The CDR3 runs 12 residues. The J segment lost 3 bases and the V segment lost 7 bases, leaving 3 bases of the junction unmatched.

In this sample, this clonotype turned up many times. The chain links TRBV20-1 to TRBJ1-1, with 7 bases matching TRBD1. CDR1 DFQATT and CDR2 SNEGSKA come from the germline V gene (reference sequence). V was clipped by 6 bases and J by 7 bases; unmatched bases: 8. This CDR3 spans 12 amino acids. The DNA of the CDR3 is TGCAGTGCCCAAGGACAGGAGGTTGAAGCTTTCTTT. As protein: CSAQGQEVEAFF.

The chain carries TRBV10-3 and TRBJ2-7, with 8 positions matching TRBD1. The trim removed 6 bases at V and 5 bases at J, leaving 3 bases unmatched. The CDR3 sequence is 12 residues long. CDR1 is ENHRY, CDR2 SYGVKD, per germline. The CDR3 coding sequence is TGTGCCATCAGAGACAGGGGCCACGAGCAGTACTTC. Amino acids: CAIRDRGHEQYF.

This chain joins TRBV15 and TRBJ1-4; D uncertain. The CDR3 length is 16 residues. CDR1 LNHNV and CDR2 YYDKDF come from the germline V gene (reference sequence). Trimming left V 1 base short and J 10 bases short, with 19 bases between. The CDR3 DNA reads as TGTGCCACCAGCAGAGTCCGAGCACCGGAGATCCGAAAACTGTTTTTT. This gives the protein CATSRVRAPEIRKLFF.

This clonotype has a handful of counts. The J gene is TRBJ1-2, the V gene TRBV2; 8 bases are a match to TRBD1. Germline CDR1 and CDR2: SNHLY and FYNNEI. Trimming at V came to 10 bases and at J to 8 bases, leaving 12 bases not matched to a gene. The CDR3 runs to 13 residues. The CDR3 sequence: CATWTGQKTGYTF. The CDR3 nucleotides read TGTGCCACGTGGACAGGGCAGAAAACCGGCTACACCTTC.

This clonotype appeared a single time. A much larger clone lies a single base off, so this may be a read error. The V call is TRBV5-1, the J call TRBJ2-5; possible D gene TRBD1, 5 bases. Germline loops: CDR1 SGHRS, CDR2 YFSETQ. The CDR3 loop spans 15 amino acids. CDR3 DNA sequence: TGCGCCAGCAGGTTGGTGGGTCAGGGTTTAGAGACCCAGTACTTC. This translates into CASRLVGQGLETQYF.

As concerns this clonotype: Given a much more abundant clone one base away, this may be a read error. The V call is TRBV13, the J call TRBJ2-6, with 8 bases fitting TRBD2. This CDR3 is built from 16 residues. The germline CDR1 and CDR2 sequences are PRHDT and FYEKMQ (reference sequence). CDR3 region: CASREATSGGSNVPTF. CDR3 DNA sequence: TGTGCCAGCAGAGAGGCCACCTCGGGAGGGTCCAACGTCCCGACTTTC.

The chain uses TRBV2 and TRBJ2-7, with 7 bases identical to TRBD1. The CDR3 totals 15 residues. V shed 7 bases, J shed 1 base, and the junction held 10 bases outside the gene matches. Looked up from germline, CDR1 is SNHLY and CDR2 is FYNNEI. CDR3 protein: CASISDRAVSYEQYF. Here the CDR3 DNA reads TGTGCCAGCATCTCCGACAGGGCGGTATCCTACGAGCAGTACTTC.

This chain uses TRBV2 with TRBJ2-2; D gene uncertain. This CDR3 is 15 amino acids long. Trimming stripped 2 bases from V and 0 bases from J, with 7 bases between. Germline lookup yields CDR1 SNHLY and CDR2 FYNNEI. CDR3 DNA sequence: TGTGCCAGCAGTGAAAGTGAGACGAACACCGGGGAGCTGTTTTTT. Translating gives CASSESETNTGELFF.

In DNA, the CDR3 is TGTGCCAGCAGCTTAGTTGGGACAGGGGGCTACGAGCAGTACTTC. Amino acid sequence: CASSLVGTGGYEQYF. V gene TRBV7-9 combines with J gene TRBJ2-7, with TRBD1 matching 11 bases. There are 15 residues in the CDR3. CDR1 and CDR2 (germline): SEHNR, FQNEAQ (reference sequence). The J segment lost 3 bases and the V segment lost 1 base, leaving 2 bases of the junction unmatched.

This clonotype was observed many times. The CDR3 DNA is TGTGCCAGTAGTATAAGTCCCAGTATAACGTTCGGGACCCAGTACTTC. Its protein product is CASSISPSITFGTQYF. The chain has TRBV19 and TRBJ2-5; D uncertain. CDR3 length equals 16 residues. Trimming took 2 bases from V and 7 from J, leaving 20 bases between them. Germline values: CDR1 LNHDA, CDR2 SQIVND (reference sequence).